The rows below give T cell receptor beta chains drawn from one sample of a study of T cells in Graves' hyperthyroidism and ophthalmopathy. TCRdb re-called the multiplex PCR reads with MiXCR, one entry per CDR3 protein. The sample shows about 640,000 distinct CDR3 sequences, about a fifth of them seen only once. The sequenced sample was blood. The receptors were gathered from a man under 40 with Graves' ophthalmopathy. CDR3s include the opening cysteine and the closing phenylalanine or tryptophan. The order of the fields is D gene, V gene, clone size, J gene, CDR3 protein, CDR3 DNA. D genes are given only for firm matches. Some rows have no size entry. The others give once, few or many, or a class for an expanded clone.

-,TRBV6-6,many,TRBJ1-1,CASSYSAANTEAFF,TGTGCCAGCAGTTACTCGGCGGCTAACACTGAAGCTTTCTTT
TRBD2,TRBV28,many,TRBJ2-1,CASSPLAGAGVDEQFF,TGTGCCAGCAGTCCCCTAGCGGGAGCCGGGGTGGATGAGCAGTTCTTC
TRBD1,TRBV29-1,many,TRBJ1-1,CSVEQGARTEAFF,TGCAGCGTTGAACAGGGGGCAAGGACTGAAGCTTTCTTT
-,TRBV11-2,many,TRBJ2-2,CASSFRPGELFF,TGTGCCAGCAGCTTCCGGCCCGGGGAGCTGTTTTTT
-,TRBV6-2/TRBV6-3,-,TRBJ2-5,CASSYPPVETQYF,TGTGCCAGCAGTTACCCCCCAGTGGAGACCCAGTACTTC
TRBD2,TRBV5-1,-,TRBJ2-2,CASSRAGVANTGELFF,TGCGCCAGCAGCCGAGCGGGGGTGGCGAACACCGGGGAGCTGTTTTTT
-,TRBV20-1,many,TRBJ1-1,CSAREIASGGYTEAFF,TGCAGTGCTAGAGAAATCGCGTCTGGGGGATACACTGAAGCTTTCTTT
-,TRBV28,many,TRBJ2-5,CASSLAGQRETQYF,TGTGCCAGCAGTTTGGCGGGCCAAAGAGAGACCCAGTACTTC
-,TRBV5-1,-,TRBJ1-4,CASSFREGATNEKLFF,TGCGCCAGCAGCTTCCGTGAGGGGGCAACTAATGAAAAACTGTTTTTT
TRBD2,TRBV5-1,few,TRBJ2-1,CASSLPSGSGDEQFF,TGCGCCAGCAGCTTGCCTAGCGGCTCCGGGGATGAGCAGTTCTTC
TRBD1,TRBV2,-,TRBJ2-4,CASSQTGGEFTSGNIQYF,TGTGCCAGCAGTCAGACAGGGGGCGAATTTACTAGCGGAAACATTCAGTACTTC
TRBD1,TRBV6-1,many,TRBJ2-7,CASTRQGSSYEQYF,TGTGCCAGCACCCGACAGGGGAGCTCCTACGAGCAGTACTTC
-,TRBV28,-,TRBJ2-5,CASSLTGRGKEGTQYF,TGTGCCAGCAGTCTTACAGGAAGGGGGAAAGAGGGGACCCAGTACTTC
-,TRBV6-2/TRBV6-3,many,TRBJ1-2,CASSYSTGGTGYTF,TGTGCCAGCAGTTACTCGACGGGGGGAACAGGCTACACCTTC
-,TRBV14,-,TRBJ2-2,CASSPRRMANTGELFF,TGTGCCAGCAGCCCGAGGAGGATGGCGAACACCGGGGAGCTGTTTTTT
-,TRBV6-1,many,TRBJ2-7,CASTKATSSSYEQYF,TGTGCCAGCACCAAAGCCACCTCGAGCTCCTACGAGCAGTACTTC
-,TRBV20-1,many,TRBJ1-1,CSARDSGTANTEAFF,TGCAGTGCTAGAGACTCCGGGACGGCTAACACTGAAGCTTTCTTT
-,TRBV7-2,-,TRBJ2-5,CASSLGGVAGDAQYF,TGTGCCAGCAGCTTAGGTGGGGTGGCAGGGGACGCTCAGTACTTC
-,TRBV7-2,many,TRBJ2-7,CASSSGLQYEQYF,TGTGCCAGCAGCTCGGGACTCCAGTACGAGCAGTACTTC
TRBD1,TRBV11-2,-,TRBJ2-7,CASSLEGTGGGYEQYF,TGTGCCAGCAGCTTAGAAGGGACAGGGGGCGGGTACGAGCAGTACTTC
-,TRBV20-1,-,TRBJ1-1,CSAREGGSGNTEAFF,TGCAGTGCTAGGGAGGGGGGGTCGGGGAACACTGAAGCTTTCTTT
TRBD1,TRBV5-1,few,TRBJ2-1,CASSYRDRGQEEFF,TGCGCCAGCAGCTACCGGGACAGGGGGCAGGAGGAGTTCTTC
TRBD1,TRBV6-6,many,TRBJ1-5,CASSYGAGGNQPQHF,TGTGCCAGCAGTTACGGAGCAGGGGGAAATCAGCCCCAGCATTTT
TRBD2,TRBV7-2,-,TRBJ2-2,CASSPPGGPRAGELFF,TGTGCCAGCAGCCCCCCGGGAGGGCCGAGGGCCGGGGAGCTGTTTTTT
TRBD2,TRBV12-3/TRBV12-4,many,TRBJ2-1,CASTQTSIHEQFF,TGTGCCAGCACCCAGACTAGCATCCACGAGCAGTTCTTC
TRBD2,TRBV6-2/TRBV6-3,few,TRBJ2-2,CASSYLAGGLWNTGELFF,TGTGCCAGCAGTTATCTAGCGGGAGGTCTGTGGAACACCGGGGAGCTGTTTTTT
-,TRBV29-1,few,TRBJ2-1,CSVGGGNEQFF,TGCAGCGTTGGAGGGGGCAATGAGCAGTTCTTC
-,TRBV6-1,-,TRBJ1-5,CASSYRSEQGRFPQPQHF,TGTGCCAGCAGTTACAGGAGTGAACAGGGTAGATTCCCTCAGCCCCAGCATTTT
TRBD1,TRBV18,-,TRBJ1-1,CASSRGQGITEAFF,TGTGCCAGCTCAAGGGGACAGGGAATTACTGAAGCTTTCTTT